This is a list of T cell receptor beta chains from one sample in a study of OX40 agonist ivuxolimab in advanced cancers. Some clones are missing from TCRdb's copy, which holds only in-frame ones; the method was immunoSEQ multiplex PCR. The table shows 50,000 to 75,000 clones, with about 92% occurring only once. The sequenced sample was CD4+ or CD8+ T cells sorted from blood, obtained in a trial of the OX40 agonist ivuxolimab. The receptors were sampled from an adult with an advanced solid tumor such as melanoma, head and neck, liver or kidney cancer. CDR3s include the opening cysteine and the closing phenylalanine or tryptophan. D genes are given only for firm matches.

d_call	v_call	j_call	cdr3_aa
TRBD1	TRBV19	TRBJ2-7	CASSIARGSDEQYF
-	TRBV5-1	TRBJ2-1	CASSLGVGLDEQFF
TRBD2	TRBV19	TRBJ2-2	CASSTGLAGGLGGELFF
-	TRBV6-5	TRBJ1-1	CASSNNREAFF
TRBD1	TRBV6-5	TRBJ1-2	CASSATGDYGYTF
-	TRBV10-1	TRBJ2-2	CASREIEKVWELFF
TRBD1	TRBV4-1	TRBJ1-3	CASSQDVTGATRAGNTIYF
TRBD1	TRBV27	TRBJ2-3	CASSLNVGQGSDTQYF
-	TRBV30	TRBJ2-3	CAWTATDTQYF
TRBD1	TRBV10-3	TRBJ2-1	CAISGQGLNKVSSYNEQFF
-	TRBV6-1	TRBJ2-5	CASSEAKQETQYF
-	TRBV30	TRBJ1-1	CAWRAPSRAEAFF
-	TRBV19	TRBJ2-3	CASNKDYTDTQYF
-	TRBV7-9	TRBJ2-3	CASSLVFGEADTQYF
-	TRBV20-1	TRBJ2-3	CSAFTDTQYF
-	TRBV7-7	TRBJ2-2	CASTPIGGGGELFF
TRBD1	TRBV28	TRBJ2-7	CASLGQGLEQYF
TRBD1	TRBV30	TRBJ1-2	CAWSPRPGQGAQGYTF
-	TRBV27	TRBJ2-7	CASSSSHRDGTYEQYF
-	TRBV29-1	TRBJ2-7	CSVIRGLAGPSYEQYF
TRBD2	TRBV5-1	TRBJ2-7	CASSQRGDDPRSF
-	TRBV6-5	TRBJ1-1	CASSYIPGGHTEAFF
-	TRBV18	TRBJ2-7	CASSLTGYEQYF
-	TRBV9	TRBJ2-1	CASSGDQLRNEQFF
-	TRBV5-5	TRBJ2-7	CASSLSSGAGEQYF
-	TRBV19	TRBJ1-1	CASSPEAAEAFF
-	TRBV10-3	TRBJ1-2	CAITGTNNGYTF
-	TRBV6-5	TRBJ2-2	CASSRFGGLAGELFF
-	TRBV19	TRBJ1-2	CASSVPPPNYGYTF
-	TRBV7-9	TRBJ1-1	CASSLMGGSVGTEAFF
TRBD1	TRBV9	TRBJ1-2	CASSGPGTGSGYTF
-	TRBV5-1	TRBJ2-6	CASSLVWGRVMTGANVLTF
TRBD1	TRBV14	TRBJ2-1	CASSQNRGRGNEQFF
-	TRBV2	TRBJ2-1	CASRTNEQFF
-	TRBV19	TRBJ1-2	CASSEPGGGYTF
-	TRBV27	TRBJ1-4	CASSFLGFNEKLFF
-	TRBV6-5	TRBJ1-1	CASGGANTEAFF
-	TRBV5-1	TRBJ1-4	CASSWGLLSNEKLFF
TRBD1	TRBV18	TRBJ1-2	CASSLARDSNYGYTF
-	TRBV18	TRBJ2-7	CASSPPSVGFEQYF
-	TRBV18	TRBJ1-3	CASSPPGPGFGTGNTIYF
-	TRBV7-6	TRBJ2-3	CASSSEGLGTDTQYF
-	TRBV30	TRBJ1-5	CAWSVRAMTYNQPQHF
TRBD2	TRBV11-2	TRBJ2-5	CASSLGTSGEETQYF
-	TRBV19	TRBJ1-2	CASSYTGYGYTF
TRBD1	TRBV6-1	TRBJ2-3	CASSRGTASTDTQYF
-	TRBV14	TRBJ2-7	CASSARTTFYEQYF
-	TRBV19	TRBJ2-1	CASSISGRYNEQFF